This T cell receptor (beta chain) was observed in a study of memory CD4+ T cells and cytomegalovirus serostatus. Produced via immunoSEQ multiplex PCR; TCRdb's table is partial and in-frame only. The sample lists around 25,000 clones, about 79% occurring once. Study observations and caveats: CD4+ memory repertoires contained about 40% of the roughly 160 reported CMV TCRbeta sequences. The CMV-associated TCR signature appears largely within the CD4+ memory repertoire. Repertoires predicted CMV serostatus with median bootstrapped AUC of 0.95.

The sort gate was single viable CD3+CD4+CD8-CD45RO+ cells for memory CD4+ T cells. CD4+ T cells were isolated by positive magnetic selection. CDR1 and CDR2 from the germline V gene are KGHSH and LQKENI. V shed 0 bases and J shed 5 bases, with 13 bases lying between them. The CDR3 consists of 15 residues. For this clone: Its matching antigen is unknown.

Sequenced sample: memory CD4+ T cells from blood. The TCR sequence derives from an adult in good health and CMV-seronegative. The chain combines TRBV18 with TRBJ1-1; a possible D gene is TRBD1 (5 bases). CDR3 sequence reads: CASSPPNQGWTEAFF. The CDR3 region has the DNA TGTGCCAGCTCACCACCTAACCAGGGTTGGACTGAAGCTTTCTTT.